This paragraph covers one TCR beta chain sequence. This clone's antigen is unknown. No base-level quality is on record; no much larger clone is a single base apart. Trimming leaves V shorter by 3 bases and J shorter by 4 bases, with the junction holding 7 bases beyond the gene matches. Including the terminal cysteine and phenylalanine, the CDR3 comprises 15 residues. Kept here is only the CDR3 DNA, which spans 45 bases and is read in frame from base 1. CDR1 and CDR2 are read off the germline V gene as MGHRA and YSYEKL. Whole blood was collected in K2EDTA tubes by collaborating institutions according to the institutions' own protocols. For TCRbeta analysis, collaborator samples were shipped as frozen whole blood, as isolated PBMCs, or as DNA extracted from either sample type. These data belong to a study of blood T cell repertoires in COVID-19 (dated by TCRdb to between 2020 and 2021). About the full investigation: Collaborator samples came from the United States, Italy and Spain and covered acute and convalescent phases of COVID-19. The prospective study material was composed of cDNA or gDNA derived from T cells, B-cell-depleted T cells, or PBMCs. The samples were drawn from two sources: the first 160 participants of the ongoing ImmuneRACE study, and approximately 1,300 subjects contributed by 6 global collaborators. Deeply sampled blood TCRbeta repertoires from subjects exposed to, actively infected with, or recovered from COVID-19 were included in the dataset. The repertoires were released in a freely available public database meant as a resource for research on the immune response to SARS-CoV-2. HLA class I and class II types, where available, came from metadata supplied by the sample provider rather than from assay-based typing. The sample metadata nearly always contained a de-identified subject ID, COVID-19 status, age in years and sex.

General study outcomes and caveats: Clinical and demographic metadata were provided uncurated, with the amount varying by source and participant.

TCRbeta CDR3 regions were amplified from genomic DNA by means of the immunoSEQ Assay, a bias-controlled multiplex PCR. As for how the authors treated the data: The number of nucleated cells in each sample was estimated by amplification of reference gene primers within the assay. Sequence reads were collapsed and filtered to measure the absolute abundance of every unique TCRbeta CDR3 rearrangement. Productive Simpson clonality was computed per sample as the square root of Simpson's diversity index over productive rearrangements. As stored in TCRdb, this immuneACCESS dataset retains in-frame rearrangements with V and J assigned. A fraction of the clones does not appear; measured against another copy, unresolved V genes explain less than half of the discrepancy, and the remainder lacks a known reason. That table is the source of V, J and clone size, and D and trimming were worked out from the DNA. The sample table records 43,000 or so clones; more than 70% of these occur just once. The top ten hold 5.5% to 7.5% of the sample.

The sequence links TRBV4-1 to TRBJ1-2; TRBD1 agrees with 8 junctional bases. The receptor comes from a woman aged 80 or older with acute or convalescent COVID-19. Material for sequencing was peripheral blood. The DNA is as follows: TGCGCCAGCAGCCAGCAACAGGGGGACACCTATGGCTACACCTTC. It specifies CASSQQQGDTYGYTF.